Included here is one TCR beta chain sequence, with context. TCRdb reanalyzed the 5' RACE reads, giving one entry per CDR3 protein sequence and no DNA. Its clone listing holds some 140,000 distinct CDR3 sequences. The CDR3 length is 12 residues. CDR1 MNHEY and CDR2 SMNVEV come from the germline V gene (reference sequence). These data come from a study of T cells expressing NK-cell markers. What was sequenced was blood T cells: a sorted CD56 or NKG2C T cell subset, CD4+ or CD8+ T cells, or bulk PBMC T cells (not recorded which). This receptor was taken from a woman between 50 and 59 years old in good health. The rearrangement uses TRBV27 and TRBJ2-2. CDR3 amino acids: CASKTDTGELFF.